This T cell receptor (beta chain) was recorded in a study of PD-L1 blockade in urothelial cancer. V was pared by 6 bases and J by 13 bases, with 4 bases of the junction left unmatched. The CDR3 is made up of 11 amino acids. CDR1 is MNHNS and CDR2 is SASEGT in the germline V gene. Noted time point: pretreatment peripheral blood. The protocol was immunoSEQ multiplex PCR, while the TCRdb copy is restricted to in-frame clones and leaves out a portion. The table has tens of thousands of clones, 80% to 85% seen once; the top ten hold around 2%. A single count supports this clone. The genes are TRBV6-1 and TRBJ2-2; 8 bases line up with TRBD1. The sequence was obtained from a man in his sixties with urothelial cancer. Sequencing used PBMCs, obtained around atezolizumab (anti-PD-L1) treatment. CDR3 DNA sequence: TGTGCCAGCAGCCTGGACAGGGCGCTGTTTTTT. Its translation: CASSLDRALFF.